This TCR beta chain was found in a study of spatial heterogeneity in lung cancer. About the study: In raw reads, more than nine appearances on average were recorded for each unique TCR and UMI combination. Study outcomes and limitations: Ubiquitous expanded tumor TCRs showed up in blood more at resection than follow-up.

The CDR3 consists of 14 residues. Losses at the gene ends were 4 bases for V and 6 bases for J; bases not matched to a gene: 8. CDR1 SGHRS and CDR2 YFSETQ come from the germline V gene. Every cDNA TCR molecule received its own unique molecular identifier. From the 5' RACE reads, TCRdb called clonotypes with MiXCR, one entry per CDR3 protein. The profile shows about 3,200 distinct CDR3 sequences, around 40% of them singletons. This clonotype appeared a single time. No antigen is known for it. Described time point: sample taken at primary tumor resection. In each case, whole RNA from tumor, nontumor lung or frozen PBMC was sequenced unsorted. Patients with untreated early-stage non-small cell lung cancer, numbering 72, were the donors.

The source is a male donor with early-stage non-small cell lung cancer. The J gene is TRBJ2-7, the V gene TRBV5-1; TRBD1 matches 9 bases. Sequences were derived from PBMCs, sampled at surgery. The CDR3: CASSTGTGSTEQYF. CDR3 coding DNA: TGCGCCAGCAGCACCGGGACAGGGTCAACCGAGCAGTACTTC.